This record looks at one TCR beta chain sequence and its context. Original analysis: Amplifying reference gene primers gave estimates of nucleated cell counts. The assay was immunoSEQ multiplex PCR, and TCRdb's table has in-frame clones only and misses some. V, J and clone size were drawn from that table, and D and trimming were deduced from the DNA. The sample includes some 210,000 clones, roughly nine tenths seen only once; the top ten take about 1.3%. V dropped 8 bases and J dropped 4; count of bases not matched to a gene: 9. The germline CDR1 and CDR2 sequences are SNHLY and FYNNEI. CDR3 length: 15 residues. The data belong to a study of blood T cell repertoires in COVID-19. Study as a whole: Specimens from acute and convalescent COVID-19 originated in the United States, Italy and Spain. Nucleic acid was either cDNA or gDNA, and it came from T cells, B-cell-depleted T cells, or PBMCs.

This receptor was taken from a man aged 25 to 45 with acute or convalescent COVID-19. Sequences were obtained from peripheral blood. The chain employs TRBV2 and TRBJ2-2, with 8 bases aligning to TRBD2. In DNA, the CDR3 is TGTGCCAGCTCACGGACTAGCAGCGCCACCGGGGAGCTGTTTTTT. Its protein is CASSRTSSATGELFF.